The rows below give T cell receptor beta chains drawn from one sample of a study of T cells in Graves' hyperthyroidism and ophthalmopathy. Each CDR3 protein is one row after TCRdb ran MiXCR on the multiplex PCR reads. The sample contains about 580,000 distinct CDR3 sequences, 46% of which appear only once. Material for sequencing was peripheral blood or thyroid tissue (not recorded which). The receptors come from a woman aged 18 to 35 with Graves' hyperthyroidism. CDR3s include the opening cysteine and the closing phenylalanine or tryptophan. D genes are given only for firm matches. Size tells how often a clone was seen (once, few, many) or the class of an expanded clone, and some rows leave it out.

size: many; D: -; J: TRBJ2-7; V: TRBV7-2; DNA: TGTGCCAGCAGCTGGCCCCACGGCAGCCCCTCCTACGAGCAGTACTTC; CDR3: CASSWPHGSPSYEQYF
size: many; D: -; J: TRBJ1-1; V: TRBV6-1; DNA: TGTGCCAGCAGCGAAAGCTACAGACCGTACACTGAAGCTTTCTTT; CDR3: CASSESYRPYTEAFF
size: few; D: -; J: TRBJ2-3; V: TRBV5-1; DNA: TGCGCCACCGGTGAGGATACGCAGTATTTT; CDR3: CATGEDTQYF
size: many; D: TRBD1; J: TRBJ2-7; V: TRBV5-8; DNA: TGTGCCAGCAGCTTGAGGGGGCGGTCCGAGCAGTACTTC; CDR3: CASSLRGRSEQYF
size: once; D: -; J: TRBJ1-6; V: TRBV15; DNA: TGTGCCACCAGCAGAGATCGTCGGGCTAGCTCCTACAATTCACCCCTCCACTTT; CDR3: CATSRDRRASSYNSPLHF
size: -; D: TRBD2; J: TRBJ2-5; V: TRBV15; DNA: TGTGCCACCAGCAGTCACTCGACTAGCGGGAGCGAAGAGACCCAGTACTTC; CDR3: CATSSHSTSGSEETQYF
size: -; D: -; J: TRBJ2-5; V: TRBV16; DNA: TGTGCCAGCAGCCAATCTTGGACAGCCGCCTGGGAGACCCAGTACTTC; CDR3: CASSQSWTAAWETQYF
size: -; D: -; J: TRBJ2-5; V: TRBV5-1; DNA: TGCGCCAGCAGCTCCCAGAGGGAGACCCAGTACTTC; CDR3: CASSSQRETQYF
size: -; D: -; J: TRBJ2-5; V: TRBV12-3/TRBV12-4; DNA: TGTGCCGGCAGTCTCCGCGTGCGGGCCGAGGGAGAGACCCAGTACTTC; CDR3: CAGSLRVRAEGETQYF
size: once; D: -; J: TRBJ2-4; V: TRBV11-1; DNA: TGTGCCAGCAGCTTAATGGTTGGAAACATTCAGTACTTC; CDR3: CASSLMVGNIQYF
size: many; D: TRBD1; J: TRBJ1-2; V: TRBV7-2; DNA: TGTGCCAGCAGCTCCCGGACAGGGGGCCCCTATGGCTACACCTTC; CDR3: CASSSRTGGPYGYTF
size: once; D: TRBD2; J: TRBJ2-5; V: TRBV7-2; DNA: TGTGCCAGCAGAAGCCCTGGCGGACTAGCGGTCATGAAGACCCAGTACTTC; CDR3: CASRSPGGLAVMKTQYF
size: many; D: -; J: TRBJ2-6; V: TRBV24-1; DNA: TGTGCCACCAGTGACAAGGGGTCTGGGGCCAACGTCCTGACTTTC; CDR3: CATSDKGSGANVLTF
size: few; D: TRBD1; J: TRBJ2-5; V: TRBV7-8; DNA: TGTGCCAGCAGCGACCCCGGCACAGGGGTAGGGGAGACCCAGTACTTC; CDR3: CASSDPGTGVGETQYF
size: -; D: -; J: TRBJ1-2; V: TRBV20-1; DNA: TGCAGTGCTAGGGGGACCCAGGGGAACGCTGGCTACACCTTC; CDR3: CSARGTQGNAGYTF
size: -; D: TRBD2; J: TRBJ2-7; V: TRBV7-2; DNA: TGTGCCAGCAGCTTTACTCCGGGACTAGCCTACGAGCAGTACTTC; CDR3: CASSFTPGLAYEQYF
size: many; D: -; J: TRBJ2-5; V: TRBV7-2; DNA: TGTGCCAGCACCCCCCTTTTGGGAGTTCTGGAGACCCAGTACTTC; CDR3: CASTPLLGVLETQYF
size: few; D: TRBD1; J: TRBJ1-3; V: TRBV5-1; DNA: TGCGCCAGCAGCCCAGGGGGGACAGCTGGAAACACCATATATTTT; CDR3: CASSPGGTAGNTIYF
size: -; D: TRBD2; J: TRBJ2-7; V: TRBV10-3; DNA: TGTGCCATCAGTGCTAGCGGAGCGGGAGGGCGTTTGTACGAGCAGTACTTC; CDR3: CAISASGAGGRLYEQYF
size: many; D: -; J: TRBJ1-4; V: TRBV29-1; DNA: TGCAGCGTTGTTCATGGTGAAAAACTGTTTTTT; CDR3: CSVVHGEKLFF
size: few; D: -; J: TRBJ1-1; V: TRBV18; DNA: TGTGCCAGCTCACCACCCCGTAACACTGAAGCTTTCTTT; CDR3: CASSPPRNTEAFF
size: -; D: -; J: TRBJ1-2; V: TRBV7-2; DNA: TGTGCCACCACCAAAGGGTTTAGAAACACCTATGGCTACACCTTC; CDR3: CATTKGFRNTYGYTF
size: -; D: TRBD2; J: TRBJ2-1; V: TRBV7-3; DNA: TGTGCCAGCAGCTTGTGTCTAGCGGGAGGGCCAATCATAGGATCCTACAATGAGCAGTTCTTC; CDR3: CASSLCLAGGPIIGSYNEQFF
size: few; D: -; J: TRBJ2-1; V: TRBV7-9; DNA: TGTGCCAGCAGCTTTTCCGACGATGAGCAGTTCTTC; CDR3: CASSFSDDEQFF
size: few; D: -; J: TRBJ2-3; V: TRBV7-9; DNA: TGTGCCAGCAGCTTCGGACAGTGGGGGGATACGCAGTATTTT; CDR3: CASSFGQWGDTQYF
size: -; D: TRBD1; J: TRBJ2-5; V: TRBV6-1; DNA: TGTGCCAGCAGCAAAGGACAGGGTCAAGAGACCCAGTACTTC; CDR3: CASSKGQGQETQYF
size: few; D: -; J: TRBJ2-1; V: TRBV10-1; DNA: TGCGCCAGCAGGAGGGATCTCCACGGTATTGAGCAGTTCTTC; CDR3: CASRRDLHGIEQFF
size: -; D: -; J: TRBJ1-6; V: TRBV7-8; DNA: TGTGCCAGCAGCCGCACATTACCCGGGGGGTCACCAACTAATTCACCCCTCCACTTT; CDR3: CASSRTLPGGSPTNSPLHF
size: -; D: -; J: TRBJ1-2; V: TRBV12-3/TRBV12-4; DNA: TGTGCCAGCAGTACAATCGGAGGATCCGGCTACACCTTC; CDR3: CASSTIGGSGYTF
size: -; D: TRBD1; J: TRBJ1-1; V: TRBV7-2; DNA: TGTGCCAGCAGCTTAGCGACAGGGGGCGCTGGCACTGAAGCTTTCTTT; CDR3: CASSLATGGAGTEAFF
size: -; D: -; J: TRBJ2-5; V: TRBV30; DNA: TGTGCCTGGAGTGTCTTTGAGACCCAGTACTTC; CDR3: CAWSVFETQYF
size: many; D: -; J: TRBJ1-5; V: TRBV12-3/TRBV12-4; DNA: TGTGCCAGCAGTTGGCAGGGAGGAAGCAATCAGCCCCAGCATTTT; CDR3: CASSWQGGSNQPQHF
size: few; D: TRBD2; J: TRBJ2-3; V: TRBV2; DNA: TGTGCCAGCAATTATCGGGAGGGAGATACGCAGTATTTT; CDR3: CASNYREGDTQYF
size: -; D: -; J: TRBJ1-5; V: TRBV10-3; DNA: TGTGCCATCAGTGAGGACCAGAGGCAGCCCCAGCATTTT; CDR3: CAISEDQRQPQHF
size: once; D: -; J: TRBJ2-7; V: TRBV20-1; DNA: TGCAGTGCTAGCTCCGGGATCTACGAGCAGTACTTC; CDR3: CSASSGIYEQYF
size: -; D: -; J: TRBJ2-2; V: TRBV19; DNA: TGTGCCAGTAGTATTCTGGCAGCCGGGGAGCTGTTTTTT; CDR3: CASSILAAGELFF
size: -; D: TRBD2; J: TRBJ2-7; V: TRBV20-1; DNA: TGCAGTGCTACTCAGGCGGGAGGATCCTACGAGCAGTACTTC; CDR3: CSATQAGGSYEQYF
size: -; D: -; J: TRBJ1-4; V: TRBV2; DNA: -; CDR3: CASSTQGTKNCFF
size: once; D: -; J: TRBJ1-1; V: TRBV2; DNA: TGTGCCAGCACTAGCGGGCAGATGAACACTGAAGCTTTCTTT; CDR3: CASTSGQMNTEAFF
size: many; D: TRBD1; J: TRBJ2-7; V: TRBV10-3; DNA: TGTGCCAGCAGTTACTTTCGACAGGGGAACTACGAGCAGTACTTC; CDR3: CASSYFRQGNYEQYF
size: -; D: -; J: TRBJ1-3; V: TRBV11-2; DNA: TGTGCCAGCAGCTTAGGATTTGTTGGCCCGAACGTCAACACCATATATTTT; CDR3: CASSLGFVGPNVNTIYF
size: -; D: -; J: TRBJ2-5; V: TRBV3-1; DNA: TGTGCCAGCAGCCCAATGGGAGAGATGTTCGAGACCCAGTACTTC; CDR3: CASSPMGEMFETQYF
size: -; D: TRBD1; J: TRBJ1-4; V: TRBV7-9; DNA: TGTGCCACCCCCGGGACAGGCCCTTTT; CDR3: CATPGTGPF
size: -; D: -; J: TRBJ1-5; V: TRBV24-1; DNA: TGTGCCACCAATGGGGGGGCGAATCAGCCCCAGCATTTT; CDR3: CATNGGANQPQHF
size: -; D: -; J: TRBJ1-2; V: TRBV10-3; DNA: TGTGCCATCAACGCGGGACGGAGCTATGGCTGCACCTTT; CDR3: CAINAGRSYGCTF
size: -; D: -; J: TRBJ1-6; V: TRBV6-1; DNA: TGTGCCAGCAGCGAGACTAGCGGGAATAATTCACCCCTCCACTTT; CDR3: CASSETSGNNSPLHF
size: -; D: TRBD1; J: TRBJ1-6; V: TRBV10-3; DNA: TGTGCCATCACAAGGGCAGGGGGAAATTCACCCCTCCACTTT; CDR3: CAITRAGGNSPLHF